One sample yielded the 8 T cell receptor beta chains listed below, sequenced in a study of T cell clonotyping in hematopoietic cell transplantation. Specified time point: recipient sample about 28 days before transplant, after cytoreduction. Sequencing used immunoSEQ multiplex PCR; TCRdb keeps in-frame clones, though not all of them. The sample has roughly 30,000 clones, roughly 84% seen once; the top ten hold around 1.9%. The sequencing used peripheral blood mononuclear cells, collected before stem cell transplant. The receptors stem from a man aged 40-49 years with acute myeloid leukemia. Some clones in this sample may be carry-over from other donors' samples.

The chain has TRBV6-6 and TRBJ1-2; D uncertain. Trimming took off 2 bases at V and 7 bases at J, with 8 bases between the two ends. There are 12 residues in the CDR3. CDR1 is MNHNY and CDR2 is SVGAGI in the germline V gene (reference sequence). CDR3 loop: CASSYRAGGYTF. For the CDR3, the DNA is TGTGCCAGCAGTTACAGGGCGGGTGGCTACACCTTC.

The CDR3 sequence is CASSPSQGSAYGYTF. The CDR3 bases are TGTGCCAGCAGCCCTAGTCAGGGGTCCGCCTATGGCTACACCTTC. This chain joins TRBV5-4 and TRBJ1-2; tentative D call: TRBD1 (6 bases). The germline V gene has CDR1 SGHNT and CDR2 YYREEE (reference sequence). V gave up 4 bases and J gave up 4 bases, with 17 bases separating them. The CDR3 consists of 15 residues.

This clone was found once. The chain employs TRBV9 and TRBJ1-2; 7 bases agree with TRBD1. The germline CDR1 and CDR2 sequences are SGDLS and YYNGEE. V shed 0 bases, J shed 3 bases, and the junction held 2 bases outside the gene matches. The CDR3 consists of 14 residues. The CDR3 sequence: CASSVDRGDYGYTF. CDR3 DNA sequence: TGTGCCAGCAGCGTAGACAGGGGAGACTATGGCTACACCTTC.

In nucleotides, the CDR3 is TGTGCCATCAGTGTGGCACTAGCGGGGACTGCCTACAATGAGCAGTTCTTC. Amino acid sequence: CAISVALAGTAYNEQFF. This chain links TRBV10-3 with TRBJ2-1; 10 bases align to TRBD2. The junction had 8 bases not matched to a gene; V was cut back by 4 bases and J by 2 bases. The CDR3 is 17 amino acids. Germline V gene data show CDR1 as ENHRY and CDR2 as SYGVKD.

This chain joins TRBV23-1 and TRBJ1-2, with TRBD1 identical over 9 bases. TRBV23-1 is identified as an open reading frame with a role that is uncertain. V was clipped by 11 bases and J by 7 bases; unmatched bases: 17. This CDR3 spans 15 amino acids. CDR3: CAGLKRDREYGGYTF. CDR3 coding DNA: TGCGCCGGATTAAAAAGGGACAGGGAGTATGGTGGCTACACCTTC.

The CDR3 region is CAISESESSYEQYF. DNA of the CDR3: TGTGCCATCAGTGAGTCGGAAAGCTCCTACGAGCAGTACTTC. This chain links TRBV10-3 with TRBJ2-7, with unresolved D. Germline CDR1 and CDR2: ENHRY and SYGVKD. The CDR3 is 14 residues long. Trimming took 0 bases from V and 0 from J, leaving 6 bases between them.

The CDR3 protein is CAWRPGTSSYEQYF. The CDR3, as DNA: TGTGCCTGGAGGCCAGGGACTAGCTCCTACGAGCAGTACTTC. The chain recombines TRBV30 with TRBJ2-7, with 8 nucleotides matching TRBD2. The germline CDR1 and CDR2 sequences are GTSNPN and SVGIG (reference sequence). The J segment lost 0 bases and the V segment lost 3 bases, leaving 4 bases of the junction unmatched. The CDR3 extends over 14 amino acids.

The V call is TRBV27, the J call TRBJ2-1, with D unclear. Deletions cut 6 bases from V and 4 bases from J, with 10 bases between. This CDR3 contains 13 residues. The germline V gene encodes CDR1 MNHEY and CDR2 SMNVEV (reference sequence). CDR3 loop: CASRRMVYNEQFF. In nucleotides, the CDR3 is TGTGCCAGCAGAAGGATGGTTTACAATGAGCAGTTCTTC.